Listed below are T cell receptor beta chains from one sample, sequenced in a study of cytomegalovirus exposure and HLA in healthy donors. Generated by immunoSEQ multiplex PCR, the TCRdb table keeps only in-frame clones and is missing some. The sample consists of under 200,000 clones, about 86% of them appearing once. Sequenced input: PBMCs. Every receptor here comes from a woman aged 18 to 35 in good health and CMV-seronegative. CDR3s include the opening cysteine and the closing phenylalanine or tryptophan. The D gene is left open where the match is weak. Clone size is not always given. Where it is, it says once, few, many or a class for expanded clones.

.,.,TRBJ2-7,12,TRBV7-8,TGTGCCAGTACAAACAGTCCCTACGAGCAGTACTTC,CASTNSPYEQYF
.,once,TRBJ1-6,15,TRBV30,TGTGCCTGGAGTCTGTCCGACAGGCGGAATTCACCCCTCCACTTT,CAWSLSDRRNSPLHF
TRBD1,.,TRBJ1-4,14,TRBV28,TGTGCCAGCACCTCCGGGACAGGGAACGAAAAACTGTTTTTT,CASTSGTGNEKLFF
TRBD1,once,TRBJ1-6,14,TRBV28,TGTGCCAGCAGAGCCGGGACAGAGGATTCACCCCTCCACTTT,CASRAGTEDSPLHF
TRBD1,.,TRBJ2-2,15,TRBV19,TGTGCCAGTAGTAGGGGACAGGTGCACACCGGGGAGCTGTTTTTT,CASSRGQVHTGELFF
TRBD1,.,TRBJ2-3,14,TRBV27,TGTGCCAGCAGCGGACAGGCCTTCACAGATACGCAGTATTTT,CASSGQAFTDTQYF
.,.,TRBJ2-5,12,TRBV21-1,TGTGCCACCAGGGGACAGGGAAAGACCCAGTACTTC,CATRGQGKTQYF
TRBD2,.,TRBJ2-1,13,TRBV28,TGTGCCAGCCGACTAGCGGGAGAGGATGAGCAGTTCTTC,CASRLAGEDEQFF
TRBD1,few,TRBJ1-5,15,TRBV19,TGCGCCAGTAGTCGGGCAGGGGGCGGGAATCAGCCCCAGCATTTT,CASSRAGGGNQPQHF
.,.,TRBJ2-5,15,TRBV27,TGTGCCAGCAGTTTAAGACAGAGACCCGAAGAGACCCAGTACTTC,CASSLRQRPEETQYF
.,.,TRBJ2-2,13,TRBV12-5,TGTGCTAGTGGTTTGACTGGTAGCGGGGAGCTGTTTTTT,CASGLTGSGELFF
TRBD2,once,TRBJ2-1,15,TRBV5-1,TGCGCCAGCAGCAAAACTAGCGGGGGGTACAATGAGCAGTTCTTC,CASSKTSGGYNEQFF
TRBD1,.,TRBJ1-2,13,TRBV19,TGTGCCAGTAACGAGGGGACAGGGGCTGGCTACACCTTC,CASNEGTGAGYTF
TRBD1,.,TRBJ2-5,13,TRBV5-6,TGTGCCAGCAGCTCCCGGACAGGGGAGACCCAGTACTTC,CASSSRTGETQYF
.,.,TRBJ1-1,14,TRBV5-1,TGTGCCAGCAGCTTCGAGGGGGGGGACACTGAAGCTTTCTTT,CASSFEGGDTEAFF